The 23 T cell receptor beta chains below were found in one sample sequenced in a study of shared clonotypes between healthy human individuals. The table came from immunoSEQ multiplex PCR; TCRdb's copy has only in-frame clones and leaves some out. The sample consists of under 1,900,000 clones, about 98.5% of them appearing once. Specimen: naive CD4+ T cells sorted from blood. Regarding subset: CD45RA+ positively selected. The receptors shown here come from a man aged 30-40 years in good health.

As for this clone: An end of the junction differs from the germline gene, which may be a read error. The rearrangement links TRBV9 to TRBJ2-5, with D perhaps matching TRBD1 (5 bases). The CDR3 contains 13 residues. Per germline, CDR1 SGDLS and CDR2 YYNGEE. The chain's CDR3 is CASSPDSQEPQYF. CDR3 nucleotides: TGTGCCAGCAGCCCCGACAGCCAAGAGCCCCAGTACTTC.

The CDR3 nucleotides read TGTGCCAGCAGTTTACAGGGTGGCTATGGCTACACCTTC. This translates into CASSLQGGYGYTF. The rearrangement uses TRBV27 and TRBJ1-2; the D gene is possibly TRBD1 (5 bases). Trimming removed 2 bases at V and 4 bases at J, with 8 bases between. Germline V lookup: CDR1 MNHEY, CDR2 SMNVEV (reference sequence). CDR3 length: 13 amino acids.

V and J are TRBV11-2 and TRBJ2-3; 16 bases agree with TRBD2. V dropped 3 bases and J dropped 4; count of bases not matched to a gene: 10. Germline V gives CDR1 SGHAT, CDR2 FQNNGV. The CDR3 covers 19 residues. The CDR3 DNA reads as TGTGCCAGCAGCTTGGGACTAGCGGGAGGGCCTCTCGCCCCAGATACGCAGTATTTT. Protein product: CASSLGLAGGPLAPDTQYF.

This chain links TRBV25-1 with TRBJ2-7; D uncertain. Germline V gene lookup returns CDR1 MGHDK and CDR2 SYGVNS. The CDR3 totals 13 residues. V was shortened by 8 bases and J by 5 bases, with 16 bases between the two germline ends. The CDR3 DNA is TGTGCCAGCGAAAGGTGGGAATACGACGAGCAGTACTTC. Translating it yields CASERWEYDEQYF.

This chain links TRBV21-1 with TRBJ2-7; the D call in the table, TRBD2, was not verified against the DNA. TRBV21-1 has pseudogene status. There are 17 residues in the CDR3. Here the CDR3 DNA reads TGTGCCAGCAGCAAAGCGGGTAGCGGGAGGGACTCCTACGAGCAGTACTTC. It is translated as CASSKAGSGRDSYEQYF.

This chain links TRBV7-9 with TRBJ2-1, with D unclear. V was shortened by 1 base and J by 7 bases, with 17 bases between the two germline ends. CDR1 SEHNR and CDR2 FQNEAQ come from the germline V gene (reference sequence). This CDR3 spans 16 amino acids. The CDR3 nucleotides read TGTGCCAGCAGCTTAGAGCACCCCGGGTATGGTAATGAGCAGTTCTTC. Translated: CASSLEHPGYGNEQFF.

V and J are TRBV25-1 and TRBJ2-3; D might be TRBD1 (6 bases). This CDR3 has 17 residues. The V gene lost 3 bases and the J gene lost 3 bases, with 19 bases spanning the gap. Germline CDR1 reads MGHDK; CDR2 reads SYGVNS. Here the CDR3 reads CASSDPPSGDRTDTQYF. The CDR3 nucleotides are TGTGCCAGCAGTGACCCGCCCTCAGGGGATCGGACAGATACGCAGTATTTT. Full variable domain (rest looked up from reference TRBV25-1 and TRBJ2-3): EADIYQTPRYLVIGTGKKITLECSQTMGHDKMYWYQQDPGMELHLIHYSYGVNSTEKGDLSSESTVSRIRTEHFPLTLESARPSHTSQYLCASSDPPSGDRTDTQYFGPGTRLTVL.

This sequence joins TRBV11-2 and TRBJ2-7; D ambiguous. The CDR3 contains 12 residues. Per germline, CDR1 SGHAT and CDR2 FQNNGV. The V gene lost 1 base and the J gene lost 6 bases, with 7 bases spanning the gap. CDR3 nucleotide sequence: TGTGCCAGCAGCTTAGTGCCGTCCGAGCAGTACTTC. Translation gives CASSLVPSEQYF.

The chain links TRBV5-1 to TRBJ2-5; TRBD2 agrees at 11 bases. The V segment lost 4 bases and the J segment 3 bases; nucleotides outside the gene matches: 11. The V gene's germline CDR1 is SGHRS and CDR2 YFSETQ. The CDR3 length is 17 residues. The CDR3 protein is CASSVSGTSGFKETQYF. DNA for the CDR3: TGCGCCAGCAGCGTTTCCGGGACTAGCGGATTTAAAGAGACCCAGTACTTC. The full variable domain, its missing parts supplied by reference TRBV5-1 and TRBJ2-5, is KAGVTQTPRYLIKTRGQQVTLSCSPISGHRSVSWYQQTPGQGLQFLFEYFSETQRNKGNFPGRFSGRQFSNSRSEMNVSTLELGDSALYLCASSVSGTSGFKETQYFGPGTRLLVL.

In DNA form, the CDR3 reads TGTGCCAGCAGCTCAGGTCGCGGGAGAACAGATACGCAGTATTTT. It specifies CASSSGRGRTDTQYF. The chain links TRBV7-9 to TRBJ2-3; 7 bases are shared with TRBD2. The junction had 7 bases not matched to a gene; V was cut back by 4 bases and J by 3 bases. This CDR3 contains 15 residues. The germline V gene has CDR1 SEHNR and CDR2 FQNEAQ (reference sequence).

On this clone itself: Sequence at one end of the junction differs from germline and may be a read error. This chain links TRBV6-5 with TRBJ1-1, with 9 bases aligning to TRBD1. CDR3 length: 16 residues. Looked up from germline, CDR1 is MNHEY and CDR2 is SVGAGI. CDR3 bases: TGTGCCAGCAGTAACTCATGGACAGGGGTGGACACTGAAGCTTTCTTT. This encodes CASSNSWTGVDTEAFF.

The chain recombines TRBV18 with TRBJ2-5; possibly TRBD1 or TRBD2 for D (5 bases each). CDR3 length equals 16 residues. The V gene's germline CDR1 is KGHSH and CDR2 LQKENI. Trimming cost V 2 bases and J 1 base, with 14 bases left between them. CDR3 nucleotides: TGTGCCAGCTCACCAGTCTCTGCTGGGGGCCAAGAGACCCAGTACTTC. Translation: CASSPVSAGGQETQYF.

This chain joins TRBV20-1 and TRBJ1-2, with no clear D. The CDR3 totals 11 residues. Germline V CDR1 and CDR2: DFQATT, SNEGSKA (reference sequence). Trimming pared 4 bases from V and 5 bases from J, leaving 8 bases between. CDR3 in DNA: TGCAGTGCTAATGCCCAGTATGGCTACACCTTC. Translation: CSANAQYGYTF.

The genes are TRBV6-5 and TRBJ1-5, with D tentatively TRBD1 (5 bases). CDR3 length equals 13 residues. CDR1 and CDR2 from the germline V gene are MNHEY and SVGAGI. Trimming cost V 6 bases and J 6 bases, with 12 bases left between them. CDR3 sequence reads: CASSNGGFQPQHF. The DNA of the CDR3 is TGTGCCAGCAGCAACGGGGGGTTTCAGCCCCAGCATTTT.

The J gene is TRBJ2-5, the V gene TRBV19; 8 bases align to TRBD1. The CDR3 has 16 residues. Trimming removed 3 bases from V and 4 bases from J; junction bases left unmatched: 10. The V gene's germline CDR1 is LNHDA and CDR2 SQIVND (reference sequence). For the CDR3, the DNA is TGTGCCAGTAGTATTCTCAGGGGGCAGGGTCGAGAGACCCAGTACTTC. The encoded protein is CASSILRGQGRETQYF.

The chain employs TRBV5-1 and TRBJ1-5, with 10 nucleotides matching TRBD1. Germline values: CDR1 SGHRS, CDR2 YFSETQ. V lost 4 bases to trimming and J lost 1 base; unmatched junction nucleotides: 8. There are 17 residues in the CDR3. CDR3 DNA: TGCGCCAGCAGCCCCGGGACAGGGGTTTCCAGCAATCAGCCCCAGCATTTT. Its translation: CASSPGTGVSSNQPQHF.

On this clone itself: The same CDR3 also results from other DNA sequences found in this sample. DNA for the CDR3: TGTGCCAGCAGCTTTATACCAGGGCCCGTGAACACTGAAGCTTTCTTT. Translating gives CASSFIPGPVNTEAFF. This sequence joins TRBV7-8 and TRBJ1-1, with D tentatively TRBD1 (5 bases). The CDR3 has 16 amino acids. Trimming took off 3 bases at V and 0 bases at J, with 14 bases between the two ends. Germline loops: CDR1 SGHVS, CDR2 FQNEAQ.

The chain joins TRBV30 to TRBJ1-2; possibly TRBD1 for D (5 bases). The V end was cut by 5 bases, the J end by 4 bases, with 17 bases between. This CDR3 has 14 residues. Looked up from germline, CDR1 is GTSNPN and CDR2 is SVGIG (reference sequence). The CDR3: CAWQNRDWTYGYTF. As DNA, the CDR3 is TGTGCCTGGCAGAACCGGGACTGGACCTATGGCTACACCTTC.

The chain uses TRBV29-1 and TRBJ2-1, with 8 bases lining up with TRBD2. The V segment lost 6 bases and the J segment 5 bases; nucleotides outside the gene matches: 9. CDR1 and CDR2 from the germline V gene are SQVTM and ANQGSEA. The CDR3 has 14 amino acids. The chain's CDR3 is CSVRTGTRDNEQFF. The CDR3, as DNA: TGCAGCGTCCGGACCGGGACTAGGGACAATGAGCAGTTCTTC.

A single count supports this clone. This chain links TRBV5-1 with TRBJ2-7; no firm D call. Germline V gives CDR1 SGHRS, CDR2 YFSETQ. Trimming shortened V by 0 bases and J by 6 bases, and 10 bases separated the two germline ends. The CDR3 is 13 residues long. The CDR3: CASSLAMNLEQYF. The CDR3 nucleotides are TGCGCCAGCAGCTTGGCTATGAATCTCGAGCAGTACTTC.

As concerns this clone: Germline and junction disagree at one end, which may indicate a read error. This chain uses TRBV19 with TRBJ1-5; the D is unclear. Germline V gene lookup returns CDR1 LNHDA and CDR2 SQIVND (reference sequence). There are 13 residues in the CDR3. The CDR3 nucleotides are TGTGCCGGTAGTTCAGTTTCCAATCAGCCCCAGCATTTT. This encodes CAGSSVSNQPQHF.

This chain joins TRBV29-1 and TRBJ2-2; D is unclear. This CDR3 comprises 16 residues. Germline values: CDR1 SQVTM, CDR2 ANQGSEA. Trimming removed 4 bases at V and 2 bases at J, with 17 bases between. CDR3 region: CSVGVLLGTNTGELFF. The CDR3 nucleotides read TGCAGCGTTGGAGTTTTGCTGGGAACCAACACCGGGGAGCTGTTTTTT.

The V gene is TRBV29-1, the J gene TRBJ2-3; 12 bases line up with TRBD2. The CDR3 is 13 residues long. Germline V gene sequence: CDR1 SQVTM, CDR2 ANQGSEA. The junction had 1 base not matched to a gene; V was cut back by 7 bases and J by 2 bases. This CDR3 is CSGTSGNTDTQYF. DNA for the CDR3: TGCAGCGGGACTAGCGGGAACACAGATACGCAGTATTTT.